This TCR beta chain was documented in a study of OX40 agonist ivuxolimab in advanced cancers. Produced via immunoSEQ multiplex PCR; TCRdb's table is partial and in-frame only. The data contain tens of thousands of clones, about nine tenths of them singletons. The length of the CDR3 is 13 residues. With V trimmed by 4 bases and J by 10 bases, 8 bases remained unmatched. The sample consisted of CD4+ or CD8+ T cells sorted from blood, taken in a trial of the OX40 agonist ivuxolimab. The clonotype originates from an adult with an advanced solid tumor such as melanoma, head and neck, liver or kidney cancer. The chain couples TRBV23-1 to TRBJ1-2, with 8 bases lining up with TRBD1. TRBV23-1 has ORF status, its function being uncertain. The DNA for the CDR3 is TGCGCCAGCAGTCGCGGCAGGGGGCTTCACTACACCTTC. It is translated as CASSRGRGLHYTF.